These 5 T cell receptor beta chains were sequenced from one sample in a study of CD8+ T cells in alopecia areata. Sample treatment: oral pan-JAK inhibitor, 5-10 mg twice daily. Sequencing templates came from extracted RNA that was reverse transcribed into cDNA. The assay was immunoSEQ multiplex PCR, and TCRdb's table has in-frame clones only and misses some. This table holds roughly 210,000 clones, less than 45% found once. The specimen comprised CD4+ T cells sorted from blood, sampled around week 37, from a patient treated with tofacitinib. Receptors originate from a human donor with alopecia areata.

This clone was detected only a few times. The chain recombines TRBV5-1 with TRBJ2-1; no reliable D call. V shed 0 bases and J shed 6 bases, with 10 bases lying between them. CDR1 and CDR2 (germline): SGHRS, YFSETQ. The CDR3 contains 14 residues. The DNA for the CDR3 is TGCGCCAGCAGCTTGGGGACGGACCTCAATGAGCAGTTCTTC. It yields the protein CASSLGTDLNEQFF.

V usage is TRBV6-5 and J usage is TRBJ2-6; no definite D call. CDR3 length: 14 residues. Germline loops: CDR1 MNHEY, CDR2 SVGAGI. The germline V and J ends were trimmed by 6 bases and 0 bases, with 6 bases remaining between them. The CDR3 loop reads CASRLDSGANVLTF. The CDR3 DNA is TGTGCCAGCAGGCTCGACTCTGGGGCCAACGTCCTGACTTTC.

The CDR3: CASSATLGTGGLLGYEQYF. Written as DNA, the CDR3 is TGTGCCAGCAGTGCTACTTTAGGGACAGGGGGATTACTAGGCTACGAGCAGTACTTC. The rearrangement joins TRBV28 to TRBJ2-7, with 11 bases that match TRBD1. Germline V gives CDR1 MDHEN, CDR2 SYDVKM. The CDR3 totals 19 residues. J gave up 3 bases and V 5 bases, and 18 bases lay outside the gene matches.

The chain joins TRBV5-1 to TRBJ1-5; 8 bases fit TRBD1. CDR3 length: 16 amino acids. Per the germline V gene, CDR1 is SGHRS and CDR2 is YFSETQ. The V segment lost 4 bases and the J segment 1 base; nucleotides outside the gene matches: 7. CDR3 nucleotide sequence: TGCGCCAGCAGCCCTGGGACAGGTACCAGCAATCAGCCCCAGCATTTT. Protein: CASSPGTGTSNQPQHF.

V gene TRBV7-3 combines with J gene TRBJ2-3; D unresolved. Per the germline V gene, CDR1 is SGHTA and CDR2 is FQGTGA. The length of the CDR3 is 13 residues. V gave up 3 bases and J gave up 4 bases, with 8 bases separating them. The CDR3 sequence is CASSFSRSDTQYF. The CDR3 nucleotides are TGTGCCAGCAGCTTCTCTCGGTCAGATACGCAGTATTTT.